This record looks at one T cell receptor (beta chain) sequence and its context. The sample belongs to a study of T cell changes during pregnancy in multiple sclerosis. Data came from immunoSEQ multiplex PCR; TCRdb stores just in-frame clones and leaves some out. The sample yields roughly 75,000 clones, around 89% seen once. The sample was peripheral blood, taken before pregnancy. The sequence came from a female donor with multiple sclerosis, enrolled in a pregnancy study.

CDR3 residues: CASSKGAKPLHF. In DNA, the CDR3 is TGTGCCAGCAGCAAAGGAGCAAAACCCCTCCACTTT. V gene TRBV21-1 combines with J gene TRBJ1-6. TRBV21-1 is a pseudogene segment. This CDR3 is built from 12 residues.